These 9 T cell receptor beta chains originate from one sample sequenced in a study of naive and memory T cell subsets. TCR cDNA received a 3' ligated oligonucleotide that carried a UMI. Ligated cDNA underwent four rounds of PCR with nested alpha and beta constant region primers and SP2. TCRdb re-analysed the 5' RACE reads in MiXCR, keeping a single row per CDR3 protein. Among approximately 30,000 distinct CDR3 sequences listed, approximately 15% were seen once. Receptors were obtained from a female donor in good health.

This clonotype was found many times. J is TRBJ2-3 and V is TRBV20-1; D call uncertain. Deletions cut 5 bases from V and 5 bases from J, with 14 bases between. The V gene's germline CDR1 is DFQATT and CDR2 SNEGSKA (reference sequence). The CDR3 is made up of 13 amino acids. The CDR3 nucleotides read TGCAGTGCTTCCTTGGGCGGTCGAGATACGCAGTATTTT. As protein: CSASLGGRDTQYF.

This clonotype has only a few counts. This sequence joins TRBV12-3 or TRBV12-4 and TRBJ2-1, with D possibly matching TRBD2 (6 bases). The CDR3 extends over 14 amino acids. Trimming removed 3 bases at V and 3 bases at J, with 9 bases between. This chain's CDR3 is CASSFLTSYNEQFF. The DNA of the CDR3 is TGTGCCAGCAGTTTTCTGACTAGCTACAATGAGCAGTTCTTC.

In its sample, this clonotype was seen many times. V and J are TRBV6-5 and TRBJ2-7, with D perhaps matching TRBD1 or TRBD2 (5 bases each). CDR1 is MNHEY, CDR2 SVGAGI, per germline. Trimming took 8 bases from V and 0 from J, leaving 14 bases between them. This CDR3 contains 14 residues. The CDR3 sequence: CASGMGETSYEQYF. CDR3 DNA sequence: TGTGCCAGCGGCATGGGGGAGACCTCCTACGAGCAGTACTTC.

The genes are TRBV5-1 and TRBJ2-7; D possibly corresponds to TRBD1 (5 bases). V was pared by 0 bases and J by 4 bases, with 5 bases between. The CDR3 contains 12 residues. Germline lookup yields CDR1 SGHRS and CDR2 YFSETQ. CDR3 coding DNA: TGCGCCAGCAGCTTGGAGGGGTACGAGCAGTACTTC. Protein product: CASSLEGYEQYF.

The CDR3 nucleotides are TGTGCCAGCAGCATACACGCAACTAATGAAAAACTGTTTTTT. It specifies CASSIHATNEKLFF. This sequence joins TRBV6-1 and TRBJ1-4, with no clear D. Germline CDR1 MNHNS, CDR2 SASEGT. V was clipped by 6 bases and J by 0 bases, with 8 bases between them. This CDR3 is built from 14 residues.

This clonotype was seen repeatedly, ten times or more. This chain links TRBV12-2 with TRBJ1-5. TRBV12-2 is classified as a pseudogene. This CDR3 region has 15 residues. DNA of the CDR3: TGTGCAAGTCGCTTAGTCGGCTCGACCCTTCAGCCCCAGCATTTT. Amino acids: CASRLVGSTLQPQHF.

The chain joins TRBV27 to TRBJ2-7; the match to TRBD1 covers 8 bases. This CDR3 has 14 residues. Germline CDR1 reads MNHEY; CDR2 reads SMNVEV (reference sequence). The V gene end was trimmed by 5 bases and the J gene end by 2 bases; junction bases not matched to a gene: 5. The DNA of the CDR3 is TGTGCCAGCAGTCTTCAGGACAGGGCCTACGAGCAGTACTTC. It codes for CASSLQDRAYEQYF.

This clonotype qualifies as medium-sized. The chain recombines TRBV6-5 with TRBJ2-2, with D possibly being TRBD1 (6 bases). V lost 4 bases to trimming and J lost 6 bases, with 18 bases between them. The CDR3 is 16 amino acids. Germline CDR1 MNHEY, CDR2 SVGAGI. The CDR3 DNA reads as TGTGCCAGCAGTTCTCTACCGGGACAAATGGCCGGGGAGCTGTTTTTT. Encoded protein: CASSSLPGQMAGELFF.

The chain couples TRBV5-1 to TRBJ2-6, with 12 bases fitting TRBD1. The CDR3 runs 17 residues. Germline CDR1 reads SGHRS; CDR2 reads YFSETQ. V dropped 4 bases and J dropped 3; count of bases not matched to a gene: 5. CDR3 amino acids: CASSTGQGAFGANVLTF. DNA for the CDR3: TGCGCCAGCAGCACGGGACAGGGGGCGTTTGGGGCCAACGTCCTGACTTTC.